This is a list of T cell receptor beta chains from one sample in a study of post-analysis software for immune sequencing data. TCRdb redid the calling of the PCR reads with MiXCR, one entry per CDR3 protein. The table lists about 160,000 distinct CDR3 sequences, about 37% of them singletons, with under 30% in the top ten. The starting material was blood, obtained after autologous hematopoietic stem cell transplantation. These receptors were collected from a girl aged 10-17 years with multiple sclerosis. Each CDR3 is given without its conserved first and last residue. Each record gives: J gene, V gene, clone size, CDR3 protein. Some rows have no size entry. The others give once, few or many, or a class for an expanded clone.

j_call: TRBJ2-3; v_call: TRBV27; clone_size: few; cdr3_aa: ASSLGGTSGITDTQY
j_call: TRBJ1-1; v_call: TRBV7-2; clone_size: NA; cdr3_aa: ASSLSRAEAF
j_call: TRBJ2-1; v_call: TRBV20-1; clone_size: NA; cdr3_aa: SASPSGAAAYNEQF
j_call: TRBJ2-7; v_call: TRBV4-3; clone_size: NA; cdr3_aa: ASSQEESQGSSYEQY
j_call: TRBJ2-4; v_call: TRBV5-1; clone_size: NA; cdr3_aa: ASSLEVGIQY
j_call: TRBJ2-5; v_call: TRBV15; clone_size: few; cdr3_aa: ATSRPGQWGETQY
j_call: TRBJ2-5; v_call: TRBV12-3/TRBV12-4; clone_size: NA; cdr3_aa: ASSDSGRTQETQY
j_call: TRBJ2-3; v_call: TRBV12-3/TRBV12-4; clone_size: NA; cdr3_aa: ASSPDILSTDTQY
j_call: TRBJ2-1; v_call: TRBV6-6; clone_size: few; cdr3_aa: ASSPDDYNEQF
j_call: TRBJ2-3; v_call: TRBV9; clone_size: few; cdr3_aa: ASSVRPGLAGGGTDTQY
j_call: TRBJ2-1; v_call: TRBV12-3/TRBV12-4; clone_size: NA; cdr3_aa: ASSLSRSDEQF
j_call: TRBJ1-2; v_call: TRBV10-3; clone_size: few; cdr3_aa: ATEDRGANYGYT
j_call: TRBJ2-7; v_call: TRBV5-1; clone_size: few; cdr3_aa: ASSPRLASYEQY
j_call: TRBJ2-1; v_call: TRBV24-1; clone_size: NA; cdr3_aa: ATSDRNSHEQF
j_call: TRBJ2-6; v_call: TRBV5-1; clone_size: many; cdr3_aa: ASKPRRTSGANVLT
j_call: TRBJ2-3; v_call: TRBV13; clone_size: NA; cdr3_aa: ASSLGGLAFNTQY
j_call: NA; v_call: TRBV20-1; clone_size: NA; cdr3_aa: SAPSGRALSYEQY
j_call: TRBJ1-2; v_call: TRBV20-1; clone_size: many; cdr3_aa: SARDPGQGNYGYT
j_call: TRBJ2-7; v_call: TRBV6-2/TRBV6-3; clone_size: few; cdr3_aa: ASSYRDRYEQY
j_call: TRBJ1-1; v_call: TRBV10-3; clone_size: few; cdr3_aa: AISGLNTEAF
j_call: NA; v_call: TRBV4-1; clone_size: NA; cdr3_aa: ASSHLLAGGETQY
j_call: TRBJ2-2; v_call: TRBV7-7; clone_size: few; cdr3_aa: ASSPELAATGELF
j_call: NA; v_call: TRBV4-2; clone_size: NA; cdr3_aa: ASSQREGSYEQY
j_call: TRBJ1-4; v_call: TRBV4-3; clone_size: NA; cdr3_aa: ASSQGTGPAEKLF